The rows below give T cell receptor beta chains drawn from one sample of a study of blood T cell repertoires in COVID-19. Clones were read by immunoSEQ multiplex PCR, and TCRdb kept only the in-frame ones, dropping some. This sample carries hundreds of thousands of clones, about 86% of them seen once, and the ten largest clones take approximately 6.2%. The sample consisted of peripheral blood. The receptors shown here come from a man aged 55 to 70 who had recovered from COVID-19. Each CDR3 is given with its conserved first and last residue. D genes are given only for firm matches. Clone size is stated in some rows and not others, as once, few, many or a class when expanded.

abundance	v_gene	d_gene	j_gene	CDR3aa	CDR3nt
-	TRBV19	TRBD1	TRBJ1-2	CASSVQGAANYGYTF	TGTGCCAGTAGTGTACAGGGGGCTGCTAACTATGGCTACACCTTC
-	TRBV28	-	TRBJ2-1	CASRSTRTSSYNEQFF	TGTGCCAGCAGGTCCACTAGGACCAGCTCCTACAATGAGCAGTTCTTC
-	TRBV7-2	-	TRBJ1-5	CASRIAQGGNQPQHF	TGTGCCAGCAGAATAGCACAGGGTGGCAATCAGCCCCAGCATTTT
-	TRBV18	TRBD2	TRBJ2-1	CASSPTGGRDSNEQFF	TGTGCCAGCTCACCTACTGGCGGGAGGGATAGCAATGAGCAGTTCTTC
-	TRBV28	-	TRBJ1-5	CASREGGPYSNQPQHF	TGTGCCAGCCGAGAGGGGGGGCCTTATAGCAATCAGCCCCAGCATTTT
-	TRBV10-1	-	TRBJ2-2	CASSEEPVSNTGELFF	TGCGCCAGCAGTGAGGAGCCGGTCTCGAACACCGGGGAGCTGTTTTTT
-	TRBV19	TRBD1	TRBJ1-2	CASRRDSYNYGYTF	TGTGCCAGTAGACGGGACAGCTATAACTATGGCTACACCTTC
-	TRBV7-2	-	TRBJ1-6	CASSQRHVNNSPLHF	TGTGCCAGCAGCCAACGACACGTCAATAATTCACCCCTCCACTTT
once	TRBV15	-	TRBJ2-3	CATSRDLTGGRDTQYF	TGTGCCACCAGCAGAGATCTTACGGGGGGCCGGGATACGCAGTATTTT
once	TRBV14	TRBD2	TRBJ2-1	CASSQAGLAGGLYNEQFF	TGTGCCAGCAGCCAGGCTGGACTAGCGGGAGGCTTGTACAATGAGCAGTTCTTC
-	TRBV18	-	TRBJ2-1	CASSPVPRGDPYNEQFF	TGTGCCAGCTCACCAGTCCCACGCGGAGACCCCTACAATGAGCAGTTCTTC
-	TRBV5-1	-	TRBJ2-2	CASSSGQSTGELFF	TGCGCCAGCAGCTCGGGACAAAGCACCGGGGAGCTGTTTTTT
-	TRBV6-5	TRBD2	TRBJ2-5	CATKGGLAGVETQYF	TGTGCCACTAAGGGGGGGCTAGCGGGAGTTGAGACCCAGTACTTC
-	TRBV7-3	TRBD1	TRBJ2-1	CASSLATGIYNEQFF	TGTGCCAGCAGCTTAGCGACAGGGATATACAATGAGCAGTTCTTC
few	TRBV15	-	TRBJ1-2	CATSRDLEDYGYTF	TGTGCCACCAGCAGAGATCTAGAGGACTATGGCTACACCTTC
-	TRBV19	TRBD2	TRBJ2-3	CASSQTSAHTDTQYF	TGTGCCAGTAGTCAGACTAGCGCTCACACAGATACGCAGTATTTT
-	TRBV28	TRBD2	TRBJ2-3	CASSSPTSGSSTDTQYF	TGTGCCAGCAGTTCCCCGACTAGCGGTTCTAGCACAGATACGCAGTATTTT
-	TRBV7-3	-	TRBJ2-7	CASSEQGREQYF	TGTGCCAGCAGCGAACAGGGACGCGAGCAGTACTTC
-	TRBV9	-	TRBJ2-3	CASSVEPREGGGQYF	TGTGCCAGCAGCGTAGAACCCCGTGAGGGTGGCGGGCAGTATTTT
-	TRBV4-2	TRBD2	TRBJ2-3	CASSQEVTSGGATSTDTQYF	TGTGCCAGCAGCCAGGAGGTCACTAGCGGGGGCGCAACTAGCACAGATACGCAGTATTTT
-	TRBV19	TRBD1	TRBJ2-2	CASSTGTGRGVGTGELFF	TGTGCCAGTAGTACGGGGACAGGGAGGGGAGTGGGCACCGGGGAGCTGTTTTTT
-	TRBV10-3	-	TRBJ1-1	CAISETANTEAFF	TGTGCCATCAGTGAGACAGCGAACACTGAAGCTTTCTTT